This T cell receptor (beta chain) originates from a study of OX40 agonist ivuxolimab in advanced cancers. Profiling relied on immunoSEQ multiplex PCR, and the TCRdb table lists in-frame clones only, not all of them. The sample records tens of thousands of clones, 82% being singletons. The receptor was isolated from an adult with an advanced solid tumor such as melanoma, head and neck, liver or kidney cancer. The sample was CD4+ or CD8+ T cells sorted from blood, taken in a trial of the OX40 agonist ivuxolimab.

CDR3 sequence: CSAQPISNEQFF. CDR3 nucleotides: TGCAGCGCCCAACCCATTAGCAATGAGCAGTTCTTC. The rearrangement links TRBV29-1 to TRBJ2-1, with D uncertain. The CDR3 spans 12 residues. V lost 7 bases and J lost 6, with 13 bases in between. CDR1 and CDR2 (germline): SQVTM, ANQGSEA.